The 30 T cell receptor beta chains listed next were all sequenced from one sample in a study of T cells in Graves' hyperthyroidism and ophthalmopathy. Researchers amplified the TCR beta CDR3 regions from RNA transcripts. Researchers ran a first-round RT-PCR on the TCR CDR3 using the HTBI primer set. MiXCR, applied by TCRdb to the multiplex PCR reads, yields one record per CDR3 protein. The top ten hold about two fifths of the sample, which has a few hundred thousand distinct CDR3 sequences, 46% seen once. The sample taken for sequencing was peripheral blood or thyroid tissue (not recorded which). The receptors were gathered from an adult woman with Graves' disease, either hyperthyroidism or ophthalmopathy (not recorded which).

The table lists this clonotype with many counts. The J gene is TRBJ1-6, the V gene TRBV4-3; D is unresolved. CDR1 and CDR2 (germline): LGHNA, YSLEER. This CDR3 contains 15 residues. V was pared by 1 base and J by 6 bases, with 10 bases between. The chain's CDR3 is CASSQVAGTNSPLHF. The DNA of the CDR3 is TGCGCCAGCAGCCAAGTAGCCGGTACTAATTCACCCCTCCACTTT.

The chain recombines TRBV2 with TRBJ2-7, with 7 positions matching TRBD2. CDR3 size: 13 residues. With V trimmed by 6 bases and J by 4 bases, 6 bases remained unmatched. The germline V gene encodes CDR1 SNHLY and CDR2 FYNNEI. The CDR3 nucleotides are TGTGCCAGCAGCGCTAGCGGCCGTTACGAGCAGTACTTC. It encodes CASSASGRYEQYF.

The J gene is TRBJ1-2, the V gene TRBV9; D perhaps matches TRBD1 (6 bases). The CDR3 is 14 residues long. The ends were cut back, 2 bases at V and 1 base at J, with 9 bases in the middle. The germline CDR1 and CDR2 sequences are SGDLS and YYNGEE. CDR3 nucleotide sequence: TGTGCCAGCAGCGTTGCAGGGGATAACTATGGCTACACCTTC. It specifies CASSVAGDNYGYTF.

The chain recombines TRBV28 with TRBJ2-7; D remains ambiguous. Deletions cut 6 bases from V and 5 bases from J, with 17 bases between. Per germline, CDR1 MDHEN and CDR2 SYDVKM. The CDR3 covers 14 residues. The CDR3 region is CASRPKLGLHEQYF. In DNA form, the CDR3 reads TGTGCCAGCAGACCAAAACTCGGCCTTCACGAGCAGTACTTC.

As for this clonotype: No conserved phenylalanine or tryptophan is present at the end of the CDR3, so a read error is the likely explanation. The V call is TRBV20-1, the J call TRBJ1-5; TRBD1 agrees at 8 bases. Germline V lookup: CDR1 DFQATT, CDR2 SNEGSKA (reference sequence). The length of the CDR3 is 14 residues. The V segment lost 5 bases and the J segment 4 bases; nucleotides outside the gene matches: 7. CDR3 residues: CSAYRTGYNQPQHL. The CDR3 DNA reads as TGCAGTGCTTATCGGACAGGGTATAATCAGCCCCAGCATCTT.

This clonotype was counted only a few times. The rearrangement uses TRBV29-1 and TRBJ2-7; 7 nucleotides match TRBD1. V shed 4 bases and J 2 bases; nucleotides not matched to a gene: 5. The CDR3 extends over 13 amino acids. The germline gives CDR1 SQVTM, CDR2 ANQGSEA. The CDR3 nucleotides are TGCAGCGTTGTAGGGGGACAGACCTACGAGCAGTACTTC. Translating gives CSVVGGQTYEQYF.

This clonotype was counted many times. The genes are TRBV4-2 and TRBJ2-7; TRBD2 might be the D (6 bases). Germline values: CDR1 LGHNA, CDR2 YNFKEQ. The V and J ends lost 2 bases and 2 bases respectively, with 13 bases between them. This CDR3 contains 15 residues. Here the CDR3 DNA reads TGTGCCAGCAGCCAACAAACGGGACTGGCCTACGAGCAGTACTTC. This encodes CASSQQTGLAYEQYF.

In its sample, this clonotype was seen a few times. This chain uses TRBV15 with TRBJ1-5, with D perhaps matching TRBD1 (5 bases). The CDR3 contains 14 residues. Trimming removed 0 bases at V and 7 bases at J, with 10 bases between. Germline V gene sequence: CDR1 LNHNV, CDR2 YYDKDF (reference sequence). The CDR3 spells CATSRDLQVQPQHF. As DNA, the CDR3 is TGTGCCACCAGCAGAGACTTACAGGTACAGCCCCAGCATTTT.

This clonotype was counted many times. The chain has TRBV29-1 and TRBJ2-6; D gene uncertain. From germline, CDR1 is SQVTM and CDR2 ANQGSEA. CDR3 length: 14 amino acids. Trimming took 1 base from V and 4 from J, leaving 8 bases between them. The DNA of the CDR3 is TGCAGCGTTGAAGTATTCGCAGGGGCCAACGTCCTGACTTTC. This codes for CSVEVFAGANVLTF.

The J gene is TRBJ1-1, the V gene TRBV5-1; no definite D call. Per germline, CDR1 SGHRS and CDR2 YFSETQ. The CDR3 consists of 13 residues. With 0 bases removed from V and 5 bases from J, the gap between germline ends came to 8 bases. CDR3 sequence (DNA): TGCGCCAGCAGCTTGGAGGATGGGACTGAAGCTTTCTTT. It is translated as CASSLEDGTEAFF.

The V gene is TRBV29-1, the J gene TRBJ1-1; D unclear. Between the trimmed V and J ends, which lost 0 bases and 0 bases, there was a span of 14 bases. Germline-derived CDR1 and CDR2 are SQVTM and ANQGSEA. CDR3 size: 16 residues. In DNA, the CDR3 is TGCAGCGTTGAAGATTTTACTCCGGTACTGAACACTGAAGCTTTCTTT. Amino acid sequence: CSVEDFTPVLNTEAFF.

The V gene is TRBV19, the J gene TRBJ1-1; weak D call: TRBD1 (6 bases). The CDR3 has 14 amino acids. Germline V lookup: CDR1 LNHDA, CDR2 SQIVND (reference sequence). The V and J ends lost 5 bases and 4 bases respectively, with 14 bases between them. As DNA, the CDR3 is TGTGCCAGTAGTTCCTACAGGGAGACCACTGAAGCTTTCTTT. Translated: CASSSYRETTEAFF.

The chain carries TRBV11-2 and TRBJ1-1; 8 nucleotides agree with TRBD1. Looked up from germline, CDR1 is SGHAT and CDR2 is FQNNGV. V shed 6 bases, J shed 2 bases, and the junction held 14 bases outside the gene matches. CDR3 length: 17 residues. The CDR3 loop is CASSDPGTGSTNTEAFF. The CDR3 coding sequence is TGTGCCAGCAGTGACCCCGGGACAGGATCCACCAACACTGAAGCTTTCTTT.

This clonotype was seen ten or more times. This rearrangement joins TRBV10-3 to TRBJ1-4; D is unclear. Deletions cut 3 bases from V and 0 bases from J, with 11 bases between. The CDR3 covers 16 residues. Germline V gene lookup returns CDR1 ENHRY and CDR2 SYGVKD. The CDR3 sequence is CAISERGSTTNEKLFF. CDR3 in DNA: TGTGCCATCAGTGAACGGGGATCCACAACTAATGAAAAACTGTTTTTT.

CDR3 nucleotides: TGCAGCGTTGAAGGTGGGACTCAAGAGACCCAGTACTTC. Its protein product is CSVEGGTQETQYF. The chain joins TRBV29-1 to TRBJ2-5, with D maybe TRBD2 (6 bases). This CDR3 is built from 13 residues. The germline V gene encodes CDR1 SQVTM and CDR2 ANQGSEA. The V end was cut by 1 base, the J end by 2 bases, with 8 bases between.

The chain joins TRBV25-1 to TRBJ2-5, with TRBD2 matching over 11 bases. Germline values: CDR1 MGHDK, CDR2 SYGVNS. V was clipped by 4 bases and J by 0 bases; unmatched bases: 10. The CDR3 has 18 amino acids. CDR3 amino acids: CASSATGTSGWYQETQYF. CDR3 DNA sequence: TGTGCCAGCAGTGCCACGGGGACTAGCGGTTGGTACCAAGAGACCCAGTACTTC.

This clonotype showed up just a few times. The CDR3 sequence is CSARQPNQPQHF. CDR3 bases: TGCAGTGCTAGGCAGCCAAATCAGCCCCAGCATTTT. The chain has TRBV20-1 and TRBJ1-5; the D is unclear. The CDR3 spans 12 residues. Germline V gives CDR1 DFQATT, CDR2 SNEGSKA (reference sequence). The ends were cut back, 3 bases at V and 4 bases at J, with 7 bases in the middle.

To note about this clonotype: At one boundary the junction diverges from the germline segment, which might be a read error. The chain employs TRBV10-2 and TRBJ2-7; TRBD2 agrees at 8 bases. Germline loops: CDR1 WSHSY, CDR2 SAAADI. The CDR3 extends over 13 amino acids. This chain's CDR3 is CASRTSGNYEQYF. CDR3 coding DNA: TGTGCCAGCAGAACTAGCGGCAACTACGAGCAGTACTTC.

This clonotype was counted between two and nine times. The chain links TRBV9 to TRBJ1-5; no reliable D call. The V end was cut by 6 bases, the J end by 5 bases, with 15 bases between. Germline CDR1 reads SGDLS; CDR2 reads YYNGEE. CDR3 length: 14 residues. The CDR3 here is CASTTQLTHQPQHF. CDR3 nucleotide sequence: TGTGCCAGCACCACACAACTCACCCATCAGCCCCAGCATTTT.

This clonotype was seen repeatedly, ten times or more. CDR3 sequence (DNA): TGTGCCAGCGGGGGGGCCGGGAACACCGGGGAGCTGTTTTTT. As protein: CASGGAGNTGELFF. The V gene is TRBV9, the J gene TRBJ2-2, with a weak D call TRBD2 (7 bases). V dropped 7 bases and J dropped 1 base, with 11 bases sitting between them. The CDR3 covers 14 residues. Germline CDR1 and CDR2: SGDLS and YYNGEE.

This clonotype showed up many times. The chain is built from TRBV29-1 and TRBJ1-1; D might be TRBD1 (5 bases). The CDR3 extends over 12 amino acids. Germline V gene sequence: CDR1 SQVTM, CDR2 ANQGSEA. The ends were cut back, 6 bases at V and 3 bases at J, with 11 bases in the middle. CDR3 coding DNA: TGCAGCGTAGGTCAGGGTTACACTGAAGCTTTCTTT. Its protein is CSVGQGYTEAFF.

The CDR3 DNA reads as TGTGCCAGCGAAACAGGGGGCACTGAAGCTTTCTTT. This codes for CASETGGTEAFF. The chain has TRBV11-1 and TRBJ1-1; TRBD1 aligns across 8 bases. This CDR3 region has 12 residues. The trim removed 8 bases at V and 4 bases at J, leaving 3 bases unmatched. Germline-derived CDR1 and CDR2 are SGHAT and FQDESV (reference sequence).

This clonotype has just a few counts. The DNA of the CDR3 is TGTGCCGGAGAGACAGGGACGCTCTCTGGAAACACCATATATTTT. Its protein is CAGETGTLSGNTIYF. The rearrangement links TRBV2 to TRBJ1-3; 7 positions agree with TRBD1. The CDR3 sequence is 15 residues long. V dropped 11 bases and J dropped 0; count of bases not matched to a gene: 10. CDR1 is SNHLY, CDR2 FYNNEI, per germline.

DNA of the CDR3: TGTGCCAGCAGTTACGAAGGGGGCTCAGAGACCCAGTACTTC. Its protein product is CASSYEGGSETQYF. V and J are TRBV6-6 and TRBJ2-5; 7 positions agree with TRBD1. Trimming took 2 bases from V and 4 from J; bases not matched to a gene: 4. Germline V gives CDR1 MNHNY, CDR2 SVGAGI (reference sequence). The CDR3 has 14 amino acids.

About this clonotype itself: The junction departs from germline at one end; a sequencing error may be responsible. The chain has TRBV19 and TRBJ2-2, with TRBD2 as a possible D gene (6 bases). Germline-derived CDR1 and CDR2 are LNHDA and SQIVND (reference sequence). This CDR3 is 13 amino acids long. CDR3 in amino acids: CASRTDDGGKLFF. In DNA form, the CDR3 reads TGTGCCAGTAGGACAGACGATGGCGGGAAGCTGTTTTTT.

There are many counts of this clonotype. The rearrangement joins TRBV5-1 to TRBJ1-1; D is ambiguous. V dropped 1 base and J dropped 2 bases, with 9 bases sitting between them. CDR3 length: 14 amino acids. Germline lookup yields CDR1 SGHRS and CDR2 YFSETQ. CDR3 protein: CASSLSTSNTEAFF. CDR3 in DNA: TGCGCCAGCAGCTTGAGCACGAGTAACACTGAAGCTTTCTTT.

The chain combines TRBV27 with TRBJ1-2; a possible D gene is TRBD1 (5 bases). Germline-derived CDR1 and CDR2 are MNHEY and SMNVEV (reference sequence). The ends were cut back, 3 bases at V and 3 bases at J, with 14 bases in the middle. The CDR3 is made up of 15 amino acids. This CDR3 reads CASSLGWGVDYGYTF. The CDR3 DNA reads TGTGCCAGCAGTTTGGGATGGGGGGTTGACTATGGCTACACCTTC.

V usage is TRBV5-1 and J usage is TRBJ1-1; D ambiguous. The V gene's germline CDR1 is SGHRS and CDR2 YFSETQ. This CDR3 has 12 residues. Trimming stripped 0 bases from V and 10 bases from J, with 10 bases between. The CDR3 DNA reads as TGCGCCAGCAGCTTGGGAGGAGGGCCAGCTTTCTTT. It yields the protein CASSLGGGPAFF.

This clonotype has only one observation. This chain uses TRBV20-1 with TRBJ2-2; D assignment may be TRBD1 or TRBD2 (5 bases each). Germline CDR1 and CDR2: DFQATT and SNEGSKA (reference sequence). The CDR3 totals 14 residues. The ends were cut back, 6 bases at V and 5 bases at J, with 16 bases in the middle. The CDR3 here is CSAPQGVRTGELFF. CDR3 nucleotides: TGCAGTGCACCCCAGGGAGTACGGACCGGGGAGCTGTTTTTT.

This clonotype was detected many times. The chain carries TRBV19 and TRBJ1-2; D is unclear. The CDR3 contains 13 residues. Germline values: CDR1 LNHDA, CDR2 SQIVND (reference sequence). Trimming removed 4 bases from V and 0 bases from J, with 6 bases in between. CDR3 bases: TGTGCCAGTAGTACCACAGCTAACTATGGCTACACCTTC. The encoded protein is CASSTTANYGYTF.